This T cell receptor (beta chain) is from a study of blood T cell repertoires in COVID-19 (dated by TCRdb to 2020 to 2021). Concerning the study at large: Samples covering the acute and convalescent phases of COVID-19 were provided by collaborators in the United States, Italy and Spain. The prospective study material was composed of cDNA or gDNA derived from T cells, B-cell-depleted T cells, or PBMCs. The dataset comprised deeply sampled blood TCRbeta repertoires from subjects exposed to, actively infected with, or recovered from COVID-19. A freely available public database, intended as a resource for researchers studying the immune response to SARS-CoV-2, is where the repertoires were released. Samples came from the ongoing ImmuneRACE study (first 160 participants) plus 1,254 subjects from 6 global collaborators. A de-identified subject ID, COVID-19 status, age in years and sex were almost always included in the sample metadata. HLA class I and class II types, where available, came from metadata supplied by the sample provider rather than from assay-based typing.

TCRbeta CDR3 regions were amplified from genomic DNA using the immunoSEQ Assay, a bias-controlled multiplex PCR. Turning to the authors' computational methods: The number of nucleated cells in each sample was estimated by amplification of reference gene primers within the assay. Sequence reads were collapsed and filtered to measure the absolute abundance of every unique TCRbeta CDR3 rearrangement. For each sample, productive Simpson clonality was calculated by taking the square root of Simpson's diversity index across productive rearrangements. The table was pulled from immuneACCESS by TCRdb, which kept in-frame rearrangements only. Such tables lose some clones; where checked, under half of the loss comes from unresolved V genes, and the rest has no known cause. That table is the source of V, J and clone size, and D and trimming were worked out from the DNA. This sample lists just over 650,000 clones; 80% to 90% were detected once. Under 0.3% of the sample belongs to the ten largest clones.

In regard to this clone: It has no known antigen specificity. No much larger clone exists at a distance of one base, and base qualities are not known.

Collaborating institutions collected whole blood in K2EDTA tubes following their own protocols. For TCRbeta analysis, collaborators shipped samples in one of three forms: frozen whole blood, isolated PBMCs, or DNA extracted from either of those sample types. The cysteine opens and the phenylalanine closes a CDR3 of 14 amino acids. Kept here is only the CDR3 DNA, which spans 42 bases and is read in frame from base 1. Trimming at the junction amounts to 4 bases on V and 2 bases on J, and the germline ends lie 11 bases apart. CDR1 MNHEY and CDR2 SVGAGI are derived from the germline V gene. What the authors observed across the whole study: The amount of clinical and demographic metadata varied by source and participant and was provided uncurated.

This receptor was identified in a woman under 30 with acute or convalescent COVID-19. Sequenced input: peripheral blood. The chain employs TRBV6-5 and TRBJ1-2; the D gene is perhaps TRBD1, from 5 matching bases. The sequenced DNA is TGTGCCAGCAGTTTCAGGGTGGACAACTATGGCTACACCTTC. Protein translation: CASSFRVDNYGYTF.